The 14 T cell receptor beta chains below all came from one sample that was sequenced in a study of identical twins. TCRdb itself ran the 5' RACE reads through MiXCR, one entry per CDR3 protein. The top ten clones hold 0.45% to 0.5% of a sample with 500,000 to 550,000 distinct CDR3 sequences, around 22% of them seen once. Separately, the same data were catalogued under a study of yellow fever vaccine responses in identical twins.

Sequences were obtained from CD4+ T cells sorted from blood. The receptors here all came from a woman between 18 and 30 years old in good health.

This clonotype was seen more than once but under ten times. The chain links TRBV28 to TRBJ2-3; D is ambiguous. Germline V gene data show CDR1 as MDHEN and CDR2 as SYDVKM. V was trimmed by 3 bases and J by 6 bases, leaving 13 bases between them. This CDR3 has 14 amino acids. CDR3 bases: TGTGCCAGCAGTTTTGTTTCTGGGGTGGATACGCAGTATTTT. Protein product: CASSFVSGVDTQYF.

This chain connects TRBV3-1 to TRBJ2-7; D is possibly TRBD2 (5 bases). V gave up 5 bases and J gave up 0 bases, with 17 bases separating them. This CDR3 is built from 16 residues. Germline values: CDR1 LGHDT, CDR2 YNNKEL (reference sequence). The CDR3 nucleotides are TGTGCCAGCAGCAACAAGTTGACTACCGGCTCCTACGAGCAGTACTTC. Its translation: CASSNKLTTGSYEQYF.

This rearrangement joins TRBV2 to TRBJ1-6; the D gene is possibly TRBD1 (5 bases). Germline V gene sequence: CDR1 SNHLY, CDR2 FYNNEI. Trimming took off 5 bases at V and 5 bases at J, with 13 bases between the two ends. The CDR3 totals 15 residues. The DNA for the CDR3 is TGTGCCAGCAGTCGAGAAGCGGGGGATAATTCACCCCTCCACTTT. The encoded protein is CASSREAGDNSPLHF.

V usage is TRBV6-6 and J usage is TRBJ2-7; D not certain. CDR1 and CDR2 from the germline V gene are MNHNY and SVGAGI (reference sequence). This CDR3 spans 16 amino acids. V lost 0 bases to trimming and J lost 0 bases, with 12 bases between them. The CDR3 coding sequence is TGTGCCAGCAGTTACTCAGGCGCGGCCAACTCCTACGAGCAGTACTTC. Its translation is CASSYSGAANSYEQYF.

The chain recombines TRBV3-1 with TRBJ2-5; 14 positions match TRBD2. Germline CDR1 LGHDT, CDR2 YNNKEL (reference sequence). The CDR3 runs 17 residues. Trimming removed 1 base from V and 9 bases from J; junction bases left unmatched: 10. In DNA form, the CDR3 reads TGTGCCAGCAGCCAAGGGACTAGCGGGGGGACCGTCTGGTCCCAGTACTTC. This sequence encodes CASSQGTSGGTVWSQYF.

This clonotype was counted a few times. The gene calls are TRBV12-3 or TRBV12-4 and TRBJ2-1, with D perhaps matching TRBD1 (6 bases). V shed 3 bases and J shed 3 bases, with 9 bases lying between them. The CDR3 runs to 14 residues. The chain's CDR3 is CASSFRGFYNEQFF. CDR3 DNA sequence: TGTGCCAGCAGTTTCAGGGGATTCTACAATGAGCAGTTCTTC.

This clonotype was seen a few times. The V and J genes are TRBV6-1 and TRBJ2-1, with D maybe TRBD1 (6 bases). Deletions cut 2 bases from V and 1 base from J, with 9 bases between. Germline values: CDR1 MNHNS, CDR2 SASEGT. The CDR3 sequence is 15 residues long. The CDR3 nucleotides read TGTGCCAGCAGTGAACTACAGGGTTCCTACAATGAGCAGTTCTTC. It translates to CASSELQGSYNEQFF.

The CDR3: CASSPPAKNEQFF. The CDR3 coding sequence is TGTGCCAGCAGCCCCCCTGCGAAAAATGAGCAGTTCTTC. V and J are TRBV3-1 and TRBJ2-1; no definite D call. The germline gives CDR1 LGHDT, CDR2 YNNKEL (reference sequence). V was cut by 4 bases and J by 7 bases, with 11 bases left in between. This CDR3 spans 13 amino acids.

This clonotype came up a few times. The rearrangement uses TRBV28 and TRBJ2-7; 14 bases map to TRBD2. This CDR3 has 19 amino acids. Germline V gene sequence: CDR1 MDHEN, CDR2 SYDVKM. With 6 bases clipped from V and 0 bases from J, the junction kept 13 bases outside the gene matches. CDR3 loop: CASSPGLAGVLFRSYEQYF. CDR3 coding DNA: TGTGCCAGCAGCCCGGGACTAGCGGGAGTGTTGTTTCGCTCCTACGAGCAGTACTTC.

The CDR3 here is CASSLLWGGVTDTQYF. The CDR3 nucleotides read TGTGCCAGCAGCTTGCTCTGGGGGGGTGTCACAGATACGCAGTATTTT. V and J are TRBV11-2 and TRBJ2-3; the match to TRBD2 covers 7 bases. Looked up from germline, CDR1 is SGHAT and CDR2 is FQNNGV. This CDR3 region has 16 residues. V shed 3 bases and J 2 bases; nucleotides not matched to a gene: 8.

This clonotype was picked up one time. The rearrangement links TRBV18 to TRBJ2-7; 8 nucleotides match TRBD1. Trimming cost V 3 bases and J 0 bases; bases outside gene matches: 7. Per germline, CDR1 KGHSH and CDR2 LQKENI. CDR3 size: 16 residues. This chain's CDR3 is CASSPPTGGNSYEQYF. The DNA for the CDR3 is TGTGCCAGCTCACCGCCTACAGGGGGAAACTCCTACGAGCAGTACTTC.

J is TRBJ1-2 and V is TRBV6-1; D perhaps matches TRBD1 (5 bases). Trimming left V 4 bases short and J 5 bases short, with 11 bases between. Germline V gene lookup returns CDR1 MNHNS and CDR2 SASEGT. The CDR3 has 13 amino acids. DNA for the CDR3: TGTGCCAGCAGTGCCCAGGGACGGTATGGCTACACCTTC. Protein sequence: CASSAQGRYGYTF.

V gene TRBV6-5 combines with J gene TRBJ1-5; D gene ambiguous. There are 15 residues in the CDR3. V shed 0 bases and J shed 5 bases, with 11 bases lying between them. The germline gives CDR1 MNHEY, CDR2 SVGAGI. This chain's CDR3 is CASSYSMASDQPQHF. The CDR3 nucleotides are TGTGCCAGCAGTTACTCGATGGCATCTGATCAGCCCCAGCATTTT.

The CDR3 spells CASSRRAINEQFF. For the CDR3, the DNA is TGTGCCAGCTCCCGAAGAGCCATCAATGAGCAGTTCTTC. The chain recombines TRBV12-3 or TRBV12-4 with TRBJ2-1; no clear D gene. Trimming removed 8 bases at V and 6 bases at J, with 14 bases between. The length of the CDR3 is 13 residues.